The rows below give T cell receptor beta chains drawn from one sample of a study of tumor-infiltrating lymphocytes in oesophageal squamous cell carcinoma. TCRdb re-called the PCR reads with MiXCR, one entry per CDR3 protein. The sample yields fewer than 16,000 distinct CDR3 sequences, roughly 49% seen once. Sequenced sample: esophageal tumor tissue. The receptors were gathered from a male donor with esophageal squamous cell carcinoma. Each CDR3 is given with its conserved first and last residue. D genes are given only for firm matches. Rows give clone size only sometimes, using once, few, many, or a class for an expanded clone.

d_call,v_call,clone_size,j_call,cdr3_nt,cdr3_aa
NA,TRBV7-6,NA,TRBJ2-5,TGTGCCAGCAACGCCCGGGGCCAAGAGACCCAGTACTTC,CASNARGQETQYF
TRBD2,TRBV7-2,few,TRBJ2-7,TGTGCCAGCAGCTCCCCCCGGGACTACGGGAGCTACTCCTACGAGCAGTACTTC,CASSSPRDYGSYSYEQYF
TRBD2,TRBV11-2,NA,TRBJ2-3,TGTGCCAGCAGCTCTCGGGGGGAGAGTAGCACAGATACGCAGTATTTT,CASSSRGESSTDTQYF
NA,TRBV7-6,NA,TRBJ2-1,TGTGCCAGCACCCCTGCGGCTAACTCCTACAATGAGCAGTTCTTC,CASTPAANSYNEQFF
NA,TRBV14,many,TRBJ2-7,TGTGCCAGCACCCCGACATACCGCCTCACCTACGAGCAGTACTTC,CASTPTYRLTYEQYF
TRBD2,TRBV7-2,few,TRBJ2-7,TGTGCCAGCAGCTTAGAGGGAGGGGTCTACAATGAGCAGTACTTC,CASSLEGGVYNEQYF
TRBD2,TRBV6-4,NA,TRBJ2-1,TGTGCCAGCAGCCCCTCAGGGGTAGCGGGGTGGAATGAGCAGTTCTTC,CASSPSGVAGWNEQFF
NA,TRBV11-3,NA,TRBJ2-5,TGTGCCAGCAGCTTAGGCCGGGGCAGGGCCCCAGAGACCCAGTACTTC,CASSLGRGRAPETQYF
TRBD1,TRBV7-2,NA,TRBJ2-5,TGTGCCAGCAGCTTAGGGGACAGGGGATACCAAGAGACCCAGTACTTC,CASSLGDRGYQETQYF
TRBD1,TRBV11-2,many,TRBJ2-5,TGTGCCAGCAGCTTAACCCAGGGGGAAGAGACCCAGTACTTC,CASSLTQGEETQYF
NA,TRBV7-8,NA,TRBJ1-1,TGTGCCAGCAGCTTAAGCGGGTACACTGAAGCTTTCTTT,CASSLSGYTEAFF
TRBD1,TRBV28,NA,TRBJ1-1,TGTGCCAGCAGTGACAGGGACACTGAAGCTTTCTTT,CASSDRDTEAFF
TRBD2,TRBV7-6,NA,TRBJ2-5,TGTGCAACGACGACTAGCGGGGGCCAAGAGACCCAGTACTTC,CATTTSGGQETQYF
NA,TRBV11-2,once,TRBJ2-7,TGTGCCAGCAGCGCGTCCCGCTACGAGCAGTACTTC,CASSASRYEQYF
NA,TRBV7-6,few,TRBJ2-3,TGTGCCAGCAGCTTAGGGCCGCAGGGGGATACGCAGTATTTT,CASSLGPQGDTQYF
TRBD1,TRBV6-6,few,TRBJ2-1,TGTGCCAGCAGTTCCCAGGGGGACGAGCAGTTCTTC,CASSSQGDEQFF
TRBD1,TRBV10-1,many,TRBJ1-6,TGCGCCAGCAGTGAGCAAACAGGGGCCGGACCCCTCCACTTT,CASSEQTGAGPLHF